The T cell receptor beta chain under discussion was sequenced for a study of immune cell composition in non-small cell lung cancer. On this clone: Antigen: not known.

The data were produced by immunoSEQ multiplex PCR, yet TCRdb's version contains in-frame clones alone and is incomplete. The table shows 2,500 to 3,500 clones, with 71% occurring only once. Study observations and caveats: Overall clonality, unlike maximal tumour-associated clone frequency, did not predict TIL reactivity.

The normal lung sample lay at least 3 cm, and maximally far, from the tumour. The CDR3 has 14 residues. Germline lookup yields CDR1 MRHNA and CDR2 SNTAGT. With 0 bases removed from V and 10 bases from J, the gap between germline ends came to 15 bases. These data are also associated with another study on CD4 T cells in lung cancer. From that study: Neoantigen-specific CD4+ T-cell clones and TCRs were isolated from blood. Aged 60 to 69, patients had adenocarcinoma or squamous cell carcinoma.

The material sequenced was non-adjacent lung tissue. The rearrangement uses TRBV6-4 and TRBJ2-5; D may be TRBD2 (6 bases). This TCR was sampled from a human donor with non-small cell lung cancer. This chain's CDR3 is CASSDSGGSPFQYF. DNA for the CDR3: TGTGCCAGCAGTGACTCTGGGGGGTCCCCCTTCCAGTACTTC.